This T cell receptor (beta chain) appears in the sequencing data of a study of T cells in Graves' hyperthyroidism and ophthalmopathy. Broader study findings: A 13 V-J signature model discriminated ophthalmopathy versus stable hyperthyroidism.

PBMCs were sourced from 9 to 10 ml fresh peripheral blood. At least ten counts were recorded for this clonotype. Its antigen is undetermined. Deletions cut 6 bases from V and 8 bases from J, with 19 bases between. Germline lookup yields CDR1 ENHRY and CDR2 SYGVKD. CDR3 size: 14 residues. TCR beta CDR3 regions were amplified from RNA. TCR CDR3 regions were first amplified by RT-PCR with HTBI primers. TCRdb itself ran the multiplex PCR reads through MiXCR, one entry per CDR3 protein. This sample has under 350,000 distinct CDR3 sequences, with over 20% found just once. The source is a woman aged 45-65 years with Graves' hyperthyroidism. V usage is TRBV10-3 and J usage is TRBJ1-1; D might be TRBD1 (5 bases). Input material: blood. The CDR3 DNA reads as TGTGCCATCAGGACTATCCGGGACGTAGCAGAAGCTTTCTTT. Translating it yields CAIRTIRDVAEAFF.